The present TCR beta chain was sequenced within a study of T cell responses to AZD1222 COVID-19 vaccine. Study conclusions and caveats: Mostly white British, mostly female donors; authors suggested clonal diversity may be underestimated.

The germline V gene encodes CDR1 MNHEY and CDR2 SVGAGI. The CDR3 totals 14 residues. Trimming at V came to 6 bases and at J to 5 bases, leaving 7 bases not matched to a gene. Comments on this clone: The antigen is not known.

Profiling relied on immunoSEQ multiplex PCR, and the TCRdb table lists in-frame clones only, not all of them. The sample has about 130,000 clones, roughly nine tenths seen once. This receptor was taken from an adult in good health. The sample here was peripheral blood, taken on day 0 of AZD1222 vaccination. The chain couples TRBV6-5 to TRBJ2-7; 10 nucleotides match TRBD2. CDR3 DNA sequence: TGTGCCAGCAGATTGGGACTAGCGTCCAACGAGCAGTACTTC. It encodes CASRLGLASNEQYF.